A selection of T cell receptor beta chains follows, all from one sample in a study of TIL therapy for anti-PD-1-resistant metastatic lung cancer. The repertoire was sequenced with immunoSEQ multiplex PCR; TCRdb's copy has only in-frame clones and lacks some. In the table there are thousands of clones, roughly 67% of which are singletons. The source material was tumor tissue, sampled at baseline. Receptors originate from a person between 25 and 80 years old with non-small cell lung cancer. Both conserved end residues are part of each CDR3. The D gene is left open where the match is weak. Size is omitted from some rows. Given values are once, few, many or a class for expanded clones.

CDR3,DNA,D,V,J,size,length
CASSVGETQYF,TGTGCCAGCAGTGTGGGGGAGACCCAGTACTTC,NA,TRBV2,TRBJ2-5,NA,11
CASSENRENTEAFF,TGTGCCAGCAGTGAAAACAGGGAGAACACTGAAGCTTTCTTT,NA,TRBV25-1,TRBJ1-1,NA,14
CASSLVAGRGYTF,TGTGCCAGCAGCTTGGTAGCAGGGCGGGGCTACACCTTC,NA,TRBV5-6,TRBJ1-2,NA,13
CASSLGASGGPLKETQYF,TGTGCCAGCAGCTTAGGGGCTAGCGGGGGCCCGTTGAAAGAGACCCAGTACTTC,TRBD2,TRBV7-9,TRBJ2-5,NA,18
CSASTYTEAFF,TGCAGTGCTTCAACTTACACTGAAGCTTTCTTT,NA,TRBV20-1,TRBJ1-1,NA,11
CASSPRDSSKSSSYNEQFF,TGTGCCAGCAGCCCCCGCGATAGTTCAAAATCTAGCTCCTACAATGAGCAGTTCTTC,NA,TRBV7-6,TRBJ2-1,NA,19
CASSQGAGPNTEAFF,TGTGCCAGCAGCCAAGGAGCAGGGCCGAACACTGAAGCTTTCTTT,NA,TRBV14,TRBJ1-1,few,15
CASSSFAGNTIYF,TGTGCCAGCAGCTCATTCGCTGGAAACACCATATATTTT,NA,TRBV7-2,TRBJ1-3,few,13
CASRTGGASSYNEQFF,TGTGCCAGCCGAACCGGAGGGGCTTCCTCCTACAATGAGCAGTTCTTC,NA,TRBV6-6,TRBJ2-1,NA,16
CASSLWPGTYEQYF,TGTGCCAGCAGCTTGTGGCCAGGGACCTACGAGCAGTACTTC,NA,TRBV5-5,TRBJ2-7,once,14
CASSEQGAGEAFF,TGTGCCAGCAGTGAACAGGGGGCCGGTGAAGCTTTCTTT,TRBD1,TRBV2,TRBJ1-1,few,13
CASSPGQGRSEQYF,TGTGCCAGCTCACCAGGGCAGGGCAGGAGCGAGCAGTACTTC,NA,TRBV18,TRBJ2-7,NA,14
CASSAGPGGRVDIATQYF,TGTGCCAGCAGTGCGGGACCGGGGGGGCGGGTAGATATTGCGACCCAGTACTTC,TRBD2,TRBV28,TRBJ2-5,NA,18
CASSTTLDTDTQYF,TGTGCCAGCAGCACCACCCTGGACACAGATACGCAGTATTTT,NA,TRBV7-9,TRBJ2-3,NA,14
CASSPGQNSPLHF,TGTGCCAGCTCACCAGGCCAGAATTCACCCCTCCACTTT,NA,TRBV18,TRBJ1-6,few,13
CAASQGAYEQYF,TGTGCCGCTTCACAGGGGGCCTACGAGCAGTACTTC,TRBD1,TRBV28,TRBJ2-7,NA,12
CASSLGGGWEKLFF,TGCGCCAGCAGCTTAGGAGGGGGTTGGGAAAAACTGTTTTTT,NA,TRBV5-1,TRBJ1-4,NA,14
CAWSVWGIGNTIYF,TGTGCCTGGAGTGTATGGGGAATTGGAAACACCATATATTTT,NA,TRBV30,TRBJ1-3,NA,14
CASSVGLGGGQDGYTF,TGTGCCAGCAGCGTAGGGCTCGGGGGGGGCCAGGATGGCTACACCTTC,NA,TRBV9,TRBJ1-2,NA,16
CVRLGGTNREDCTDTQYF,TGTGTCAGATTAGGCGGGACTAACAGGGAGGACTGTACAGATACGCAGTATTTT,NA,TRBV7-5,TRBJ2-3,NA,18
CATSTSGSTDTQYF,TGTGCCACCAGCACTAGCGGGAGCACAGATACGCAGTATTTT,TRBD2,TRBV24-1,TRBJ2-3,large,14
CASSSLGVWGAGYTF,TGTGCCAGCAGCTCGCTCGGGGTCTGGGGGGCTGGCTACACCTTC,NA,TRBV7-9,TRBJ1-2,few,15
CASSKEPYRDGNTIYF,TGTGCCAGCAGCAAAGAACCTTACAGGGATGGAAACACCATATATTTT,NA,TRBV21-1,TRBJ1-3,large,16
CASSRDFRDRVYAFF,TGTGCCAGTAGTCGAGATTTCCGGGACAGGGTTTACGCTTTCTTT,TRBD1,TRBV19,TRBJ1-1,NA,15
CASSHAGSGRAYEQYF,TGCGCCAGCAGCCACGCAGGGAGCGGGAGGGCTTACGAGCAGTACTTC,TRBD2,TRBV5-1,TRBJ2-7,NA,16
CASSPPYGPGNQPQHF,TGTGCCAGCAGTCCCCCTTACGGGCCCGGCAATCAGCCCCAGCATTTT,NA,TRBV28,TRBJ1-5,medium-sized,16
CASSYYTNTEAFF,TGTGCCAGCAGTTACTACACTAACACTGAAGCTTTCTTT,NA,TRBV12-3/TRBV12-4,TRBJ1-1,medium-sized,13
CASSLGHSVMSQPQHF,TGTGCCAGCAGCTTGGGGCACAGTGTCATGAGTCAGCCCCAGCATTTT,NA,TRBV5-8,TRBJ1-5,NA,16
CASSIGGGYTF,TGTGCCAGCAGTATCGGGGGGGGCTACACCTTC,NA,TRBV25-1,TRBJ1-2,NA,11
CAWSVPTDTSAQETQYF,TGTGCCTGGAGTGTACCTACCGATACTAGCGCCCAAGAGACCCAGTACTTC,TRBD2,TRBV30,TRBJ2-5,NA,17
CASSPKGQGATKVEAFF,TGCGCCAGCAGCCCCAAAGGACAGGGGGCTACGAAGGTTGAAGCTTTCTTT,TRBD1,TRBV4-1,TRBJ1-1,NA,17
CASGTSNTGELFF,TGTGCCAGCGGGACTTCGAACACCGGGGAGCTGTTTTTT,NA,TRBV28,TRBJ2-2,few,13
CASGGGEETQYF,TGTGCCAGCGGTGGCGGAGAAGAGACCCAGTACTTC,NA,TRBV2,TRBJ2-5,NA,12
CASSLISASHYNEQFF,TGTGCCAGCAGCTTGATTTCGGCCTCCCACTACAATGAGCAGTTCTTC,NA,TRBV5-6,TRBJ2-1,NA,16